This T cell receptor beta chain was observed in a study of blood T cell repertoires in COVID-19. The overall study: Researchers got acute and convalescent COVID-19 samples from the United States, Italy and Spain. The cDNA or gDNA used as material had been derived from T cells, B-cell-depleted T cells, or PBMCs.

The CDR3 is made up of 15 amino acids. V trimming: 3 bases; J trimming: 0 bases; junction bases outside the gene matches: 6. The V gene's germline CDR1 is SQVTM and CDR2 ANQGSEA. In the source study's methods: Reference gene primer amplification gave estimated nucleated cell counts. Produced via immunoSEQ multiplex PCR; TCRdb's table is partial and in-frame only. For V, J and clone size, that table is used; D and trimming come from the DNA. Of around 250,000 clones listed, about four fifths were seen once; the top ten hold less than 3.5%. This chain uses TRBV29-1 with TRBJ1-2; TRBD1 matches 8 bases. The sample comprised peripheral blood. The receptor's source is a woman younger than 30 with acute or convalescent COVID-19. The chain's CDR3 is CSVDTRGPTNYGYTF. The CDR3 coding sequence is TGCAGCGTTGATACCAGGGGGCCTACTAACTATGGCTACACCTTC.